Listed below are T cell receptor beta chains from one sample, sequenced in a study of cytomegalovirus exposure and HLA in healthy donors. Measured with immunoSEQ multiplex PCR; TCRdb has only the in-frame clones, and not every one. This table has 80,000 or so clones, more than 60% appearing once. The sequenced sample was PBMCs. The receptors stem from a middle-aged man in good health and CMV-seropositive. CDR3s include the opening cysteine and the closing phenylalanine or tryptophan.

V	J	CDR3
TRBV11-3	TRBJ2-3	CASSLEGTKGWDTQYF
TRBV6-1	TRBJ2-3	CASSETSGRPSTDTQYF
TRBV7-2	TRBJ2-3	CASSLGLEETDTQYF
TRBV7-9	TRBJ1-5	CASSSTLLLPGVEQPQHF
TRBV10-1	TRBJ2-7	CASSESFSGSSYEQYF
TRBV4-2	TRBJ1-1	CASSQNPSGGMNTEAFF
TRBV6-6	TRBJ2-3	CASNDRRDTQYF
TRBV14	TRBJ2-5	CASSQSSGSLYPVTQYF
TRBV7-3	TRBJ1-2	CASSLLPREVNGYTF
TRBV15	TRBJ2-1	CATSRDRAYNEQFF
TRBV19	TRBJ2-7	CASRKSTGGRGDEQYF
TRBV19	TRBJ1-1	CASKLAGGTEAFF
TRBV27	TRBJ2-2	CASSFLGGVRDGGELFF
TRBV5-6	TRBJ1-2	CASRLDRAYGYTF
TRBV11-3	TRBJ2-7	CASSAGGRHSSYEQYF
TRBV19	TRBJ1-3	CASSIRGAGGNTIYF
TRBV6-6	TRBJ2-7	CASSPAGAYEQYF
TRBV2	TRBJ2-1	CASSEALVYNEQFF
TRBV7-8	TRBJ1-1	CASRAGGAEAFF
TRBV18	TRBJ1-2	CASSSDRVGYGYTF
TRBV5-1	TRBJ2-1	CASSGDFSGSYNEQFF
TRBV7-9	TRBJ1-1	CSSSRQPNTEAFF
TRBV7-2	TRBJ2-1	CASGPGLAGSYNEQFF
TRBV7-9	TRBJ2-3	CASSSPGETDTQYF
TRBV30	TRBJ1-1	CAWGQGGTEAFF
TRBV27	TRBJ2-7	CASSSGLAGAGYEQYF
TRBV6-6	TRBJ1-5	CASRTGNSNQPQHF
TRBV27	TRBJ2-4	CASSFRATAKNSQYF
TRBV14	TRBJ2-3	CASSQDEAGLTDTQYF
TRBV5-1	TRBJ1-5	CASSQGAGNQPQHF
TRBV5-1	TRBJ1-2	CASSLAGDYGYTF
TRBV6-4	TRBJ2-3	CASSDQAGTTDTQYF
TRBV6-4	TRBJ1-1	CASSDSDRNTEAFF
TRBV7-9	TRBJ2-1	CASSLGKSGRLVIYEQFF
TRBV11-3	TRBJ2-5	CASTAGEPQETQYF
TRBV18	TRBJ2-1	CASSPGIAGVDEQFF
TRBV5-1	TRBJ2-7	CASDQGDGTNEQYF
TRBV29-1	TRBJ2-3	CSVLFGSLSTDTQYF
TRBV10-3	TRBJ2-1	CAIRGGRSDNEQFF
TRBV5-1	TRBJ1-5	CASSLGQNQPQHF
TRBV5-1	TRBJ2-7	CASSPFGTTGNLYEQYF
TRBV6-5	TRBJ2-7	CASSYGTGSSYEQYF
TRBV7-6	TRBJ2-7	CASSLAGGEQYF
TRBV5-4	TRBJ1-2	CASSFRAGENGYTF
TRBV10-3	TRBJ2-7	CAISESMVRGFSYEQYF
TRBV27	TRBJ2-1	CASSLYGDWRNEQFF
TRBV7-9	TRBJ2-7	CSSSLEAGGAYEQYF
TRBV27	TRBJ2-6	CASSLRGYSSSGANVLTF
TRBV6-5	TRBJ2-7	CASEEGSYEQYF
TRBV5-1	TRBJ2-7	CASSPGGTSGYEQYF
TRBV18	TRBJ2-7	CASSPSTGGEQYF
TRBV11-1	TRBJ1-2	CASSLNRGGYGYTF
TRBV7-9	TRBJ2-7	CSSSNRQGADF
TRBV6-6	TRBJ2-7	CASSWGGAEGEQYF